These 24 T cell receptor beta chains came from one sample sequenced in a study of blood T cell repertoires in COVID-19. Data came from immunoSEQ multiplex PCR; TCRdb stores just in-frame clones and leaves some out. This sample has roughly 290,000 clones; 70% to 90% occur once, and the top ten carry around 2.2%. The sequencing sample was made of PBMCs or T cells enriched from blood (not recorded which). Receptors were obtained from a man younger than 40 who had recovered from COVID-19.

This chain uses TRBV10-3 with TRBJ2-3; 9 bases map to TRBD2. The germline gives CDR1 ENHRY, CDR2 SYGVKD. This CDR3 comprises 14 residues. Losses at the gene ends were 4 bases for V and 5 bases for J; bases not matched to a gene: 4. The CDR3 DNA is TGTGCCATCAGTGGGGCGGGGGGGGAAGATACGCAGTATTTT. Encoded protein: CAISGAGGEDTQYF.

This chain links TRBV3-1 (or the pseudogene TRBV3-2) with TRBJ2-5, with D possibly matching TRBD2 (5 bases). The CDR3 spans 16 residues. Deletions cut 4 bases from V and 5 bases from J, with 20 bases between. Germline CDR1 LGHDT, CDR2 YNNKEL (reference sequence). The CDR3 region has the DNA TGTGCCAGCAGCCCACCCCGTTATCCCCGAGGGGAGACCCAGTACTTC. This translates into CASSPPRYPRGETQYF.

CDR3 loop: CASSQGQAEAFF. The CDR3 DNA reads as TGCGCCAGCAGCCAGGGACAGGCTGAAGCTTTCTTT. The chain links TRBV4-3 to TRBJ1-1; 8 nucleotides line up with TRBD1. After removal of 3 bases from V and 6 bases from J, the junction contained 0 bases not matched to a gene. The germline V gene encodes CDR1 LGHNA and CDR2 YSLEER. The CDR3 sequence is 12 residues long.

V gene TRBV19 combines with J gene TRBJ2-5, with 9 bases fitting TRBD1. The junction had 21 bases not matched to a gene; V was cut back by 4 bases and J by 6 bases. In germline, CDR1 is LNHDA, CDR2 SQIVND (reference sequence). This CDR3 has 19 residues. This CDR3 is CASSRGITGGAGDVKTQYF. DNA for the CDR3: TGTGCCAGTAGTAGGGGAATTACAGGGGGCGCCGGGGACGTGAAGACCCAGTACTTC. Full variable domain (rest looked up from reference TRBV19 and TRBJ2-5): DGGITQSPKYLFRKEGQNVTLSCEQNLNHDAMYWYRQDPGQGLRLIYYSQIVNDFQKGDIAEGYSVSREKKESFPLTVTSAQKNPTAFYLCASSRGITGGAGDVKTQYFGPGTRLLVL.

The chain links TRBV6-6 to TRBJ2-6; a possible D gene is TRBD2 (6 bases). Germline CDR1 is MNHNY and CDR2 is SVGAGI (reference sequence). The CDR3 is made up of 15 amino acids. The V end was cut by 8 bases, the J end by 0 bases, with 11 bases between. CDR3 DNA: TGTGCCAGCGTGCGGGGAAGCTCTGGGGCCAACGTCCTGACTTTC. It codes for CASVRGSSGANVLTF.

This chain uses TRBV5-1 with TRBJ2-1; the match to TRBD2 covers 12 bases. CDR1 is SGHRS and CDR2 is YFSETQ in the germline V gene. The CDR3 is 17 amino acids. V was clipped by 1 base and J by 9 bases; unmatched bases: 11. The CDR3: CASSLFTASGGAGEQFF. DNA for the CDR3: TGCGCCAGCAGCTTGTTTACGGCTAGCGGGGGGGCCGGTGAGCAGTTCTTC.

The CDR3 sequence is CATSDKTGNGYTF. The CDR3 DNA reads TGTGCCACCAGTGATAAGACAGGCAATGGCTACACCTTC. The chain is built from TRBV24-1 and TRBJ1-2; a possible D gene is TRBD1 (6 bases). Germline values: CDR1 KGHDR, CDR2 SFDVKD. There are 13 residues in the CDR3. With 3 bases removed from V and 6 bases from J, the gap between germline ends came to 10 bases.

The chain carries TRBV7-2 and TRBJ2-2; tentative D call: TRBD2 (5 bases). This CDR3 has 19 residues. Germline assignment: CDR1 SGHTA and CDR2 FQGNSA. V was shortened by 1 base and J by 3 bases, with 21 bases between the two germline ends. CDR3 sequence: CASSLVSLLEGTYTGELFF. The DNA for the CDR3 is TGTGCCAGCAGCTTAGTTTCCCTCCTAGAGGGAACCTACACCGGGGAGCTGTTTTTT.

V is TRBV16 and J is TRBJ2-7; TRBD1 matches at 10 bases. CDR3 length equals 14 residues. Germline trimming cut 0 bases from V and 9 bases from J; bases unmatched to any gene: 5. From germline, CDR1 is KGHSY and CDR2 FQNENV. The CDR3 DNA is TGTGCCAGCAGCCAATCGCCAGGGGACAGGGGGCAGTACTTC. Its translation: CASSQSPGDRGQYF.

This chain connects TRBV30 to TRBJ2-7; 11 bases fit TRBD2. Germline values: CDR1 GTSNPN, CDR2 SVGIG (reference sequence). The CDR3 sequence is 12 residues long. The CDR3 loop is CAVAGGPYEQYF. DNA of the CDR3: TGTGCTGTAGCGGGGGGGCCCTACGAGCAGTACTTC.

This chain connects TRBV11-2 to TRBJ2-7, with TRBD2 matching 8 bases. J gave up 0 bases and V 5 bases, and 6 bases lay outside the gene matches. The CDR3 covers 15 residues. Germline CDR1 and CDR2: SGHAT and FQNNGV. This CDR3 is CASSNRGGISYEQYF. The CDR3 nucleotides read TGTGCCAGCAGCAACCGGGGGGGGATCTCCTACGAGCAGTACTTC.

The chain recombines TRBV5-6 with TRBJ2-2; D is undetermined. This CDR3 has 13 amino acids. The germline V and J ends were trimmed by 0 bases and 6 bases, with 6 bases remaining between them. Per germline, CDR1 SGHDT and CDR2 YYEEEE. DNA for the CDR3: TGTGCCAGCAGCTTGGCCTCGGCCGGGGAGCTGTTTTTT. Its translation is CASSLASAGELFF.

This chain connects TRBV20-1 to TRBJ1-1, with D maybe TRBD1 (6 bases). The CDR3 runs to 12 residues. Germline CDR1 reads DFQATT; CDR2 reads SNEGSKA (reference sequence). V was clipped by 3 bases and J by 7 bases, with 12 bases between them. The CDR3 nucleotides are TGCAGTGCTAGTGGCGGACAGATTGAAGCTTTCTTT. Its translation: CSASGGQIEAFF.

This chain uses TRBV7-3 with TRBJ1-3; 9 nucleotides line up with TRBD1. CDR3 length: 15 amino acids. Germline CDR1 is SGHTA and CDR2 is FQGTGA. V dropped 5 bases and J dropped 4; count of bases not matched to a gene: 6. The CDR3 sequence is CASSRTTGGGNTIYF. The CDR3 DNA reads as TGTGCCAGCAGCCGAACGACAGGGGGAGGAAACACCATATATTTT.

The rearrangement links TRBV11-2 to TRBJ1-3; D unresolved. The V end was cut by 5 bases, the J end by 3 bases, with 11 bases between. Germline V gene lookup returns CDR1 SGHAT and CDR2 FQNNGV. The CDR3 is 14 residues long. CDR3 residues: CASSPIRGGNTIYF. CDR3 nucleotides: TGTGCCAGCAGCCCAATCCGGGGTGGAAACACCATATATTTT.

This clone was seen a single time. The chain couples TRBV9 to TRBJ1-1; D may be TRBD1 (6 bases). V gave up 4 bases and J gave up 3 bases, with 13 bases separating them. The CDR3 runs 14 residues. The germline gives CDR1 SGDLS, CDR2 YYNGEE. The CDR3 reads CASSKRGSDTEAFF. CDR3 coding DNA: TGTGCCAGCAGCAAGAGGGGGTCGGACACTGAAGCTTTCTTT. The full variable domain, its missing parts supplied by reference TRBV9 and TRBJ1-1, is DSGVTQTPKHLITATGQRVTLRCSPRSGDLSVYWYQQSLDQGLQFLIQYYNGEERAKGNILERFSAQQFPDLHSELNLSSLELGDSALYFCASSKRGSDTEAFFGQGTRLTVV.

The genes are TRBV19 and TRBJ1-2; no firm D call. The CDR3 has 15 residues. Germline V gene lookup returns CDR1 LNHDA and CDR2 SQIVND (reference sequence). Trimming removed 3 bases at V and 6 bases at J, with 17 bases between. CDR3 bases: TGTGCCAGTAGTATCGTCGCCCCTTCCGAGCATGGCTACACCTTC. This codes for CASSIVAPSEHGYTF.

V is TRBV4-2 and J is TRBJ2-5; no definite D call. Between the trimmed V and J ends, which lost 10 bases and 5 bases, there was a span of 11 bases. Germline V gives CDR1 LGHNA, CDR2 YNFKEQ. This CDR3 is 11 amino acids long. The CDR3 reads CATPDSETQYF. The CDR3 nucleotides are TGTGCCACTCCCGACTCGGAGACCCAGTACTTC.

The rearrangement links TRBV4-2 to TRBJ2-1; D remains ambiguous. The CDR3 consists of 15 residues. V was clipped by 0 bases and J by 10 bases, with 16 bases between them. Germline CDR1 reads LGHNA; CDR2 reads YNFKEQ. The CDR3 is CASSQDATPSLEQFF. In DNA form, the CDR3 reads TGTGCCAGCAGCCAAGATGCCACTCCCTCCCTGGAGCAGTTCTTC.

This clone was recorded only once. The chain joins TRBV6-5 to TRBJ1-1; no clear D gene. Trimming removed 7 bases at V and 1 base at J, with 7 bases between. CDR1 and CDR2 (germline): MNHEY, SVGAGI. The length of the CDR3 is 12 residues. CDR3 amino acids: CASNRGNTEAFF. DNA for the CDR3: TGTGCCAGCAATCGGGGGAACACTGAAGCTTTCTTT.

In its sample, this clone was seen once. The CDR3 spells CASSYSGTGIGEQYF. For the CDR3, the DNA is TGTGCCAGCAGTTACTCGGGGACAGGGATTGGCGAGCAGTACTTC. The chain recombines TRBV6-5 with TRBJ2-7; TRBD1 matches at 9 bases. The V segment lost 0 bases and the J segment 6 bases; nucleotides outside the gene matches: 6. This CDR3 has 15 residues. Germline loops: CDR1 MNHEY, CDR2 SVGAGI.

The chain employs TRBV7-9 and TRBJ1-5; D not resolved. Trimming cost V 4 bases and J 0 bases, with 22 bases left between them. Germline values: CDR1 SEHNR, CDR2 FQNEAQ (reference sequence). This CDR3 has 19 residues. The CDR3 region has the DNA TGTGCCAGCAGCTCACAAAGACAACCTGGTCTAACTAGCAATCAGCCCCAGCATTTT. Translating it yields CASSSQRQPGLTSNQPQHF.

This clone was counted a single time. J is TRBJ1-2 and V is TRBV18; D possibly corresponds to TRBD1 (5 bases). The CDR3 loop spans 13 amino acids. The V and J ends lost 2 bases and 8 bases respectively, with 12 bases between them. The germline V gene has CDR1 KGHSH and CDR2 LQKENI. The CDR3 DNA follows: TGTGCCAGCTCACCATCGGGGGGTGACGGCTACACCTTC. This gives the protein CASSPSGGDGYTF. The complete variable domain, with remaining parts taken from reference TRBV18 and TRBJ1-2, reads NAGVMQNPRHLVRRRGQEARLRCSPMKGHSHVYWYRQLPEEGLKFMVYLQKENIIDESGMPKERFSAEFPKEGPSILRIQQVVRGDSAAYFCASSPSGGDGYTFGSGTRLTVV.

The V call is TRBV11-2, the J call TRBJ2-7, with a tentative D call TRBD2 (5 bases). The CDR3 has 15 residues. CDR1 and CDR2 from the germline V gene are SGHAT and FQNNGV. V lost 1 base and J lost 1, with 11 bases in between. The CDR3 bases are TGTGCCAGCAGCTTAGCGCGGGTCCTATCCTACGAGCAGTACTTC. Translation: CASSLARVLSYEQYF.